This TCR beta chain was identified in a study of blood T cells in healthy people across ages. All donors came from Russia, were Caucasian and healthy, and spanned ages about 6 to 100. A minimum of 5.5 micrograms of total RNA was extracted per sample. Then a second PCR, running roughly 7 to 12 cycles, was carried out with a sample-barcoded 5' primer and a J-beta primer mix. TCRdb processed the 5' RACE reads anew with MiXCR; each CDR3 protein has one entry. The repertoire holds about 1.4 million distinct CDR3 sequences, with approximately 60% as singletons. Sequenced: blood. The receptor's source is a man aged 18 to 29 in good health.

The CDR3 spells CASFEFADTQYF. CDR3 bases: TGTGCCAGCTTTGAGTTCGCAGATACGCAGTATTTT. This chain links TRBV2 with TRBJ2-3; D call uncertain. V dropped 8 bases and J dropped 4 bases, with 10 bases sitting between them. This CDR3 is 12 amino acids long. Germline V gene data show CDR1 as SNHLY and CDR2 as FYNNEI.